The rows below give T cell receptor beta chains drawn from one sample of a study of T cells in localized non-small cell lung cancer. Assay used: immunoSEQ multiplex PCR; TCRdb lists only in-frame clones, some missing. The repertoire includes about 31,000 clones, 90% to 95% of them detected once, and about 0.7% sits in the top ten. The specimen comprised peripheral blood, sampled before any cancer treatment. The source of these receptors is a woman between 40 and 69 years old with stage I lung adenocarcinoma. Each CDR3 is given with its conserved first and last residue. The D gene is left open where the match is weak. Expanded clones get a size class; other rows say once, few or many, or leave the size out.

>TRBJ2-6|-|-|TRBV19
CASSIRGTGSGANVLTF
TGTGCCAGTAGTATTCGGGGTACCGGGTCGGGGGCCAACGTCCTGACTTTC
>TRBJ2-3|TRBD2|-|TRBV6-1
CASRLAGAFTDTQYF
TGTGCCAGTCGACTAGCGGGGGCGTTCACAGATACGCAGTATTTT
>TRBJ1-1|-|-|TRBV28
CASSLLSSMGTEAFF
TGTGCCAGCAGTTTACTTTCATCTATGGGGACTGAAGCTTTCTTT
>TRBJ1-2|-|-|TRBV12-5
CASGLVLEGGGYTF
TGTGCTAGTGGTTTGGTACTCGAAGGGGGGGGCTACACCTTC
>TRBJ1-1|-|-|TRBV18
CASSPYETGNTEAFF
TGTGCCAGCTCACCATATGAAACAGGGAACACTGAAGCTTTCTTT
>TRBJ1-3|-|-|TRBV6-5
CASSYSEYSGNTIYF
TGTGCCAGCAGTTACTCAGAGTACTCTGGAAACACCATATATTTT
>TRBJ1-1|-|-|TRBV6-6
CASVRGDTEAFF
TGTGCCAGCGTAAGGGGGGACACTGAAGCTTTCTTT
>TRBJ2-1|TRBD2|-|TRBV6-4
CASRMTGGPKNEQFF
TGTGCCAGCCGTATGACGGGAGGGCCTAAGAATGAGCAGTTCTTC
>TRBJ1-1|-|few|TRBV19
CATNLLAPGRGNTEAFF
TGTGCCACCAACTTGTTAGCACCGGGACGCGGGAACACTGAAGCTTTCTTT
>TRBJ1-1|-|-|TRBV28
CASSSPGRVTEAFF
TGTGCCAGCAGTTCCCCTGGCCGGGTCACTGAAGCTTTCTTT
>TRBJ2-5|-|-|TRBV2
CASSQQETQYF
TGTGCCAGCAGTCAACAAGAGACCCAGTACTTC
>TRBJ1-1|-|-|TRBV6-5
CASSYSVGNTEAFF
TGTGCCAGCAGTTACTCGGTAGGGAACACTGAAGCTTTCTTT
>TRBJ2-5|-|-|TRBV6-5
CATSRGGLGKETQYF
TGTGCCACCTCGAGGGGGGGATTAGGTAAAGAGACCCAGTACTTC
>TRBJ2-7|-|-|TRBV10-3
CAIRAPGARREQYF
TGTGCCATCAGGGCCCCGGGAGCCCGGAGGGAGCAGTACTTC
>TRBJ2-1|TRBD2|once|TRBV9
CASSWTSGEYNEQFF
TGTGCCAGCAGCTGGACTAGCGGGGAGTACAATGAGCAGTTCTTC
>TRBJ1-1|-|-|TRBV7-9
CASSHISGNLNTEAFF
TGTGCCAGCAGCCACATATCGGGGAATCTTAACACTGAAGCTTTCTTT
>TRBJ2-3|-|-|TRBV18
CASSRVDTQYF
TGTGCCAGCTCCCGGGTAGATACGCAGTATTTT
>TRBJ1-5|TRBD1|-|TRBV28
CASSFGQGSHSNQPQHF
TGTGCCAGCAGTTTCGGACAGGGCTCTCATAGCAATCAGCCCCAGCATTTT
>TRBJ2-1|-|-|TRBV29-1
CSVEVSLYNEQFF
TGCAGCGTTGAAGTGAGTCTTTACAATGAGCAGTTCTTC
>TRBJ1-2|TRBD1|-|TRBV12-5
CASGLGPNRGRGGYTF
TGTGCTAGTGGTTTGGGACCGAACAGGGGGCGGGGTGGCTACACCTTC
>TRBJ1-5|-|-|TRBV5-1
CASSFGGRDQPQHF
TGCGCCAGCAGCTTTGGCGGCAGGGACCAGCCCCAGCATTTT
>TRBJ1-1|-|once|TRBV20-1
CSAFYSGAAFF
TGCAGTGCCTTTTATTCAGGGGCAGCTTTCTTT
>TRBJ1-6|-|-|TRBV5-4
CASSWGQNNSPLHF
TGTGCCAGCAGTTGGGGGCAAAATAATTCACCCCTCCACTTT